The rows below give T cell receptor beta chains drawn from one sample of a study of T-cell reconstitution after alpha-beta-depleted transplantation in children. TCRdb redid the calling of the PCR reads with MiXCR, one entry per CDR3 protein. Of a few hundred thousand distinct CDR3 sequences listed, 10% to 15% are singletons. Material: PBMCs, mostly from graft donor cells, obtained 360 days after TCRalphabeta/CD19-depleted stem cell transplant. The receptor set was obtained from a male patient younger than 18 who had a stem cell transplant for acute myeloid leukemia, so the T cells may come from the graft donor. The CDR3 runs from the conserved cysteine through the conserved F or W. The D gene is left open where the match is weak. Part of the rows lack a size; the others show once, few, many or a class for expanded clones.

TRBV28	-	many	TRBJ1-5	CASSFRWGRGNQPQHF	TGTGCCAGCAGTTTTAGGTGGGGCCGGGGCAATCAGCCCCAGCATTTT
TRBV6-4	-	-	TRBJ1-5	CASSPRGPDRLYEPQHF	TGTGCCAGCAGTCCAAGGGGCCCTGACAGGCTTTACGAGCCCCAGCATTTT
TRBV6-5	TRBD2	-	TRBJ2-2	CASSSYAGTKKSGELFF	TGTGCCAGCAGTTCTTACGCCGGGACTAAAAAATCCGGGGAGCTGTTTTTT
TRBV12-3/TRBV12-4	TRBD2	many	TRBJ2-1	CASRIWGGSYNEQFF	TGTGCCAGCAGAATATGGGGCGGGAGTTACAATGAGCAGTTCTTC
TRBV5-1	TRBD2	many	TRBJ2-3	CASSIKGTPKGAGGSTDTQYF	TGCGCCAGCAGCATTAAGGGGACCCCGAAAGGAGCGGGAGGGAGCACAGATACGCAGTATTTT
TRBV20-1	TRBD2	many	TRBJ2-7	CSAGPLLAGGGEQYF	TGCAGTGCTGGTCCTCTACTAGCGGGAGGCGGGGAGCAGTACTTC
TRBV4-3	-	few	TRBJ2-7	CASSQVAGDEQYF	TGCGCCAGCAGCCAAGTGGCTGGGGACGAGCAGTACTTC
TRBV9	TRBD2	-	TRBJ2-1	CASSALAGEAGEQFF	TGTGCCAGCAGCGCACTAGCGGGAGAGGCAGGTGAGCAGTTCTTC
TRBV28	-	-	TRBJ2-1	CASSPRDLYPPGPFF	TGTGCCAGCAGCCCCCGGGACTTGTATCCCCCGGGGCCGTTCTTC
TRBV5-1	-	-	TRBJ2-1	CASGRGGLPNSYNEQFF	TGCGCCAGCGGGAGGGGGGGACTGCCAAACTCCTACAATGAGCAGTTCTTC
TRBV20-1	-	-	TRBJ2-2	CSARDRVPGELFF	TGCAGTGCTAGAGATCGAGTTCCCGGGGAGCTGTTTTTT
TRBV7-9	-	-	TRBJ1-4	CASSSQQGLFF	TGTGCCAGCAGCTCCCAACAGGGACTGTTTTTT
TRBV11-1	-	few	TRBJ2-5	CASSWRGQETQYF	TGTGCCAGCAGCTGGAGGGGGCAAGAGACCCAGTACTTC
TRBV18	-	-	TRBJ2-7	CASSSRGGSYEQYF	TGTGCCAGCTCATCCCGGGGAGGATCCTACGAGCAGTACTTC
TRBV3-1	TRBD2	many	TRBJ2-1	CASSQDLDRTSKFF	TGTGCCAGCAGCCAAGATCTTGATCGGACTAGCAAGTTCTTC